Reported below is one TCR beta chain. These data belong to a study of glioma-infiltrating T cells. The V gene's germline CDR1 is MGHRA and CDR2 YSYEKL. V was shortened by 3 bases and J by 5 bases, with 14 bases between the two germline ends. The CDR3 contains 14 residues. TCR alpha and beta CDR3 regions were amplified from RNA using iRepertoire nested multiplex PCR. Input was 100-400 ng of tissue mRNA or PBMC total RNA. TCRdb re-derived calls from the multiplex PCR reads in MiXCR, one entry per CDR3 protein. The sample holds 160,000 or so distinct CDR3 sequences; around 40% are singletons and the top ten take roughly 5.2%.

Material: glioma tissue, nonneoplastic brain tissue, or PBMCs (not recorded which). V and J are TRBV4-1 and TRBJ2-7, with D possibly matching TRBD1 (5 bases). The sequence was collected from a human donor with low-grade glioma or glioblastoma, undergoing nonglioma brain surgery, or in good health (not recorded which). Here the CDR3 DNA reads TGCGCCAGCAGCCAGACCCAGGGTTTCGACGAGCAGTACTTC. It translates to CASSQTQGFDEQYF.